The sequence of this TCR beta chain was determined in a study of cytomegalovirus exposure and HLA in healthy donors. Study as a whole: A preliminary data release comprised around 85 million unique TCRs obtained from HLA-typed donors.

V shed 2 bases, J shed 6 bases, and the junction held 20 bases outside the gene matches. Looked up from germline, CDR1 is MNHEY and CDR2 is SMNVEV (reference sequence). This CDR3 is built from 20 residues. Primers included in the PCR were 60 Vbeta and 13 Jbeta primers. Method: immunoSEQ multiplex PCR; TCRdb's copy keeps in-frame clones and lacks some. Of around 120,000 clones in the sample, roughly 80% were seen once. For this clone: What it binds is unknown.

Findings and caveats of the study: Follow-up analysis later connected one missense variant in DCLRE1C with trimming of TCR beta V- and J-genes. Reported performance of the classifier showed diagnosis of cytomegalovirus status with high specificity and sensitivity. Researchers reported that a few CMV-associated chains were confirmed in vitro as CMV antigen-specific.

The V gene is TRBV27, the J gene TRBJ2-1, with TRBD1 matching over 9 bases. Material: PBMCs. This TCR came from a female donor in good health and CMV-seropositive. The CDR3 nucleotides read TGTGCCAGCAGTTTACGCCCCGGGACAGGGTTGTGGAGTAAGAGCAATGAGCAGTTCTTC. Translated, it gives CASSLRPGTGLWSKSNEQFF.